These T cell receptor beta chains were read from a single sample in a study of blood T cell repertoires in COVID-19. Using immunoSEQ multiplex PCR, the repertoire was profiled, and TCRdb retains in-frame clones only, with some absent. The sample has fewer than 65,000 clones, approximately 84% seen once. The sample was peripheral blood. These receptors were obtained from a human donor in a cohort sampled during active COVID-19. The CDR3 runs from the conserved cysteine through the conserved F or W. The D gene is left open where the match is weak. Part of the rows lack a size; the others show once, few, many or a class for expanded clones.

>TRBJ2-3|.|TRBV7-9|TRBD2
CASSPPGLAGTDTQYF
TGTGCCAGCAGCCCTCCTGGACTAGCGGGGACCGATACGCAGTATTTT
>TRBJ1-2|.|TRBV25-1|TRBD1
CASSDPGQGATGYTF
TGTGCCAGCAGTGACCCGGGACAGGGGGCCACTGGCTACACCTTC
>TRBJ2-7|.|TRBV3-1/TRBV3-2|TRBD2
CASSPTLSGTSGGYEQYF
TGTGCCAGCAGCCCCACTCTATCCGGGACTAGCGGGGGGTACGAGCAGTACTTC
>TRBJ2-2|.|TRBV2|TRBD1
CASRQGANTGELFF
TGTGCCAGCAGACAGGGGGCGAACACCGGGGAGCTGTTTTTT
>TRBJ1-1|.|TRBV18|TRBD1
CASSATGQGDTEAFF
TGTGCCAGCTCTGCCACTGGACAGGGAGACACTGAAGCTTTCTTT
>TRBJ1-3|.|TRBV5-8|.
CASSLQGLFAGNTIYF
TGTGCCAGCAGCTTGCAGGGTCTTTTCGCTGGAAACACCATATATTTT
>TRBJ1-5|once|TRBV18|TRBD1
CASSPPGQPGRSQHF
TGTGCCAGCTCACCACCGGGACAGCCTGGGAGGTCCCAGCATTTT
>TRBJ2-5|.|TRBV5-1|.
CASSWPGETQYF
TGCGCCAGCAGCTGGCCGGGAGAGACCCAGTACTTC
>TRBJ2-5|.|TRBV9|TRBD2
CASSVGASGGQETQYF
TGTGCCAGCAGCGTAGGGGCTAGCGGGGGCCAAGAGACCCAGTACTTC
>TRBJ1-1|.|TRBV5-4|.
CASSYRNLNTEAFF
TGTGCCAGCAGCTACAGGAATTTGAACACTGAAGCTTTCTTT
>TRBJ1-2|.|TRBV12-3/TRBV12-4|TRBD1
CASSSSGGLGYTF
TGTGCCAGCAGTTCCTCAGGGGGCCTGGGCTACACCTTC
>TRBJ2-2|once|TRBV3-1/TRBV3-2|TRBD1
CASSQEMRGRTGELFF
TGTGCCAGCAGCCAAGAAATGAGGGGGCGGACCGGGGAGCTGTTTTTT
>TRBJ2-7|.|TRBV27|TRBD1
CASSSDRGLYEQYF
TGTGCCAGCAGTTCGGACAGGGGGCTATACGAGCAGTACTTC
>TRBJ1-2|.|TRBV4-2|.
CASSQVKGGVYTF
TGTGCCAGCAGCCAAGTTAAGGGGGGGGTCTACACCTTC
>TRBJ1-2|.|TRBV6-1|.
CASSEKQGRGYGYTF
TGTGCCAGCAGTGAAAAACAAGGCAGGGGCTATGGCTACACCTTC
>TRBJ1-2|.|TRBV9|.
CASSTLNYGYTF
TGTGCCAGCAGCACCCTAAACTATGGCTACACCTTC
>TRBJ2-7|few|TRBV24-1|.
CATSGEYEQYF
TGTGCCACCAGTGGAGAATACGAGCAGTACTTC
>TRBJ1-1|.|TRBV30|.
CAWRDFRNTEAFF
TGTGCCTGGAGGGACTTTCGGAACACTGAAGCTTTCTTT
>TRBJ1-1|.|TRBV30|.
CAWSVRGIPAEAFF
TGTGCCTGGAGTGTTAGAGGAATCCCTGCTGAAGCTTTCTTT
>TRBJ2-7|.|TRBV19|.
CASRGGGTVNEQYF
TGTGCCAGTAGAGGGGGGGGGACGGTAAACGAGCAGTACTTC
>TRBJ2-5|.|TRBV5-6|TRBD2
CASSGLAGGEETQYF
TGTGCCAGCAGCGGACTAGCGGGAGGGGAAGAGACCCAGTACTTC
>TRBJ2-3|once|TRBV5-6|TRBD1
CASSPQGAPDTQYF
TGTGCCAGCAGCCCCCAGGGGGCCCCAGATACGCAGTATTTT
>TRBJ1-2|once|TRBV10-3|TRBD1
CAISDQGVKGYTF
TGTGCCATCAGTGACCAGGGGGTTAAAGGCTACACCTTC